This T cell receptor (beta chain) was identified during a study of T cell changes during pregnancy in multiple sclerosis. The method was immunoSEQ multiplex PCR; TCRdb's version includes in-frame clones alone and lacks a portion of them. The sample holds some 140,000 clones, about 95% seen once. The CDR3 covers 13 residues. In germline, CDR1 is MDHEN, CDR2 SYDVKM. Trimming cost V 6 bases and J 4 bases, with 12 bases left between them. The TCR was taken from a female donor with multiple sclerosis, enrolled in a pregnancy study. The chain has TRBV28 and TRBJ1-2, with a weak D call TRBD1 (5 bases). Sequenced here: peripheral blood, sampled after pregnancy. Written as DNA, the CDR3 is TGTGCCAGCAGGGGCGGGGGGGGCTATGGCTACACCTTC. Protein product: CASRGGGGYGYTF.